This T cell receptor beta chain was captured in a study of spatial heterogeneity in lung cancer. V gave up 3 bases and J gave up 1 base, with 15 bases separating them. Germline V CDR1 and CDR2: SGHVS, FQNEAQ. This CDR3 has 16 amino acids. Using its own MiXCR run on the 5' RACE reads, TCRdb lists one record per CDR3 protein. The profile shows around 6,000 distinct CDR3 sequences, more than 12% of them singletons. This clonotype is termed medium-sized. Antigen specificity is unknown. This beta chain slipped into a library made for alpha chains as a stray read, so its size is not meaningful. Described time point: sample taken at primary tumor resection. General study results and limits: One measure, the expanded intratumoral alpha and beta TCR count, tracked tumor mutation counts.

The sample in question was lung tumor tissue, obtained at surgery. The source is a male donor with early-stage non-small cell lung cancer. The J gene is TRBJ2-5, the V gene TRBV7-8, with D perhaps matching TRBD2 (6 bases). The chain's CDR3 is CASSFAGRLIQETQYF. In nucleotides, the CDR3 is TGTGCCAGCAGCTTTGCCGGGAGATTAATCCAAGAGACCCAGTACTTC.